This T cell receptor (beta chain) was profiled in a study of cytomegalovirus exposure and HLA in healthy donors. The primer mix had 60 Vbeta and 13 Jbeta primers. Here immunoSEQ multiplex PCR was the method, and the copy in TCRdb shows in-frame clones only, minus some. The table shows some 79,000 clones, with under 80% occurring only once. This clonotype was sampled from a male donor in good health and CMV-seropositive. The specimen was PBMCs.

CDR3 nucleotide sequence: TGTGCCATCTGCGAGGGGGGGCGGACTGAAGCTTTCTTT. The encoded protein is CAICEGGRTEAFF. J is TRBJ1-1 and V is TRBV10-3; a weak D match, TRBD1 (6 bases). Trimming took off 8 bases at V and 5 bases at J, with 15 bases between the two ends. This CDR3 spans 13 amino acids. CDR1 is ENHRY, CDR2 SYGVKD, per germline.